The rows below give T cell receptor beta chains drawn from one sample of a study of cytomegalovirus exposure and HLA in healthy donors. Profiled with immunoSEQ multiplex PCR; TCRdb holds only in-frame clones, not every one. The table has over 200,000 clones, roughly 87% seen once. The sample taken for sequencing was PBMCs. These receptors were obtained from a woman aged 40 to 50 in good health and CMV-seropositive. CDR3s include the opening cysteine and the closing phenylalanine or tryptophan. D genes are given only for firm matches. Size values are once, few and many counts, or a class for expanded clones, and some rows have none.

-	TRBV2	TRBJ2-1	TRBD1	TGTGCCAGCAGTGAACAGGGGGCAGTGAATGAGCAGTTCTTC	CASSEQGAVNEQFF
once	TRBV5-4	TRBJ1-2	-	TGTGCCAGCAGCCGCGGTGTGGCAGCCCCGGTCGACTACACCTTC	CASSRGVAAPVDYTF
-	TRBV5-4	TRBJ2-7	TRBD1	TGTGCCAGCAGCAAGGACAGGGAGAGCGAGCAGTACTTC	CASSKDRESEQYF
-	TRBV19	TRBJ1-1	TRBD1	TGTGCCAGTAGTACGGCGAACAGGGGGACTGAAGCTTTCTTT	CASSTANRGTEAFF
-	TRBV7-2	TRBJ2-1	TRBD2	TGTGCCAGCAGCTTAGCGCTCGTAGCGGGAGGGTACAATGAGCAGTTCTTC	CASSLALVAGGYNEQFF
-	TRBV7-3	TRBJ2-3	TRBD2	TGTGCCAGCAGCTTAATTTGGCGGGGGGGGATGGATACGCAGTATTTT	CASSLIWRGGMDTQYF
-	TRBV11-3	TRBJ1-2	-	TGTGCCAGCAGCCCAACGGCGAGGGTCCTGTATGGCTACACCTTC	CASSPTARVLYGYTF
-	TRBV6-5	TRBJ2-7	TRBD2	TGTGCCAGCAGCCGGGGGGGGTACGAGCAGTACTTC	CASSRGGYEQYF
-	TRBV23-1	TRBJ1-4	TRBD1	TGCGCCAGCAGGGACAGGGGAACTAATGAAAAACTGTTTTTT	CASRDRGTNEKLFF
-	TRBV7-3	TRBJ2-7	TRBD1	TGTGCCAGCAGCTTAACGGGGGACAGATCCTACGAGCAGTACTTC	CASSLTGDRSYEQYF
-	TRBV11-3	TRBJ2-7	TRBD2	TGTGCCAGCAGTCCTACCCCCCAGCGGGAGGTCGAGCAGTACTTC	CASSPTPQREVEQYF
-	TRBV6-5	TRBJ2-7	-	TGTGCCAGCAGTCCCTCACGGGGAAACTACGAGCAGTACTTC	CASSPSRGNYEQYF
once	TRBV6-1	TRBJ2-2	TRBD1	TGTGCCACCAGGGACAGATATGAAACCGGGGAGCTGTTTTTT	CATRDRYETGELFF
-	TRBV7-8	TRBJ2-2	-	TGTGCTGTTTGGGAGGTCACCGGGGAGCTGTTTTTT	CAVWEVTGELFF
-	TRBV7-9	TRBJ2-3	-	TGTGCCAGCAGCTCCGCAGGTAGTACGGGATACACAGATACGCAGTATTTT	CASSSAGSTGYTDTQYF
few	TRBV9	TRBJ1-1	TRBD1	TGTGCCAGCAGCGTCGGAGTGACAGGGGTGAACACTGAAGCTTTCTTT	CASSVGVTGVNTEAFF
-	TRBV30	TRBJ1-2	TRBD1	TGTGCCTGGAGCAGGCTCTCCGGGACAGGGGAAGGCTACACCTTC	CAWSRLSGTGEGYTF
few	TRBV4-2	TRBJ2-3	-	TGTGCCAGCAGCCATCGGGTAATAGGGACTTTAGGTAGCACAGATACGCAGTATTTT	CASSHRVIGTLGSTDTQYF
-	TRBV9	TRBJ2-5	-	TGTGCCAGCAGCTGGGGACTTGGGGCTCAAGAGACCCAGTACTTC	CASSWGLGAQETQYF
-	TRBV19	TRBJ1-3	-	TGTGCCAGTAGTATAGTCAGCTCTGGAAACACCATATATTTT	CASSIVSSGNTIYF
-	TRBV19	TRBJ2-1	TRBD1	TGTGCCAGTAGTATAATCGGGACAGGGTCAAGTGAGCAGTTCTTC	CASSIIGTGSSEQFF
-	TRBV5-8	TRBJ2-5	-	TGTGCCAGCACCCTGGTTAACGCGCCACCGGGAGAGACCCAGTACTTC	CASTLVNAPPGETQYF
-	TRBV7-9	TRBJ1-1	-	TGTTCCAGCAGTACCTATGAAGCTTTCTTT	CSSSTYEAFF
few	TRBV7-7	TRBJ2-2	-	TGTGCCAGCAGTCCGGCGACAGCACTTACCGGGGAGCTGTTTTTT	CASSPATALTGELFF
once	TRBV2	TRBJ1-4	TRBD1	TGTGCCAGCAGGCCACAGGGGGCGCCTAATGAAAAACTGTTTTTT	CASRPQGAPNEKLFF
few	TRBV25-1	TRBJ2-1	-	TGTGCCAGCAGTGCCCGAATGTCCCTGGGCGAGCAGTTCTTC	CASSARMSLGEQFF
-	TRBV6-5	TRBJ1-6	-	TGTGCCAGCACGCCAGGGGCAGTTAGTTCACCCCTCCACTTT	CASTPGAVSSPLHF
-	TRBV7-9	TRBJ2-1	TRBD1	TGTGCCAGCAGCTGGACAGGGGATGAGCAGTTCTTC	CASSWTGDEQFF
few	TRBV6-1	TRBJ1-5	-	TGTGCCAGCAGTGAAAATAGGGGTGGCAATCAGCCCCAGCATTTT	CASSENRGGNQPQHF
-	TRBV2	TRBJ1-1	TRBD1	TGTGCCAGCAGTAAGACAGGGGGCACTGAAGCTTTCTTT	CASSKTGGTEAFF
-	TRBV11-2	TRBJ2-2	TRBD2	TGTGCCAGCAGCTTGCGGACTAGCGGGAGGCGGAACACCGGGGAGCTGTTTTTT	CASSLRTSGRRNTGELFF
-	TRBV6-1	TRBJ2-7	-	TGTGCCAGCAGTGAAGCCAGTTCCAGGGCGGGGGAGCAGTACTTC	CASSEASSRAGEQYF
-	TRBV5-1	TRBJ1-2	TRBD1	TGCGCCAGCAGCTTCGGGACAGATAACTATGGCTACACCTTC	CASSFGTDNYGYTF
-	TRBV19	TRBJ1-1	-	TGTGCCAGTAGTATAGACAGGGCGAACACTGAAGCTTTCTTT	CASSIDRANTEAFF
-	TRBV29-1	TRBJ2-1	TRBD2	TGCAGCGTCGGGGGGGCGAGCTCCTACAATGAGCAGTTCTTC	CSVGGASSYNEQFF
-	TRBV19	TRBJ1-2	TRBD1	TGTGCCAGTATAGGGGGCGACAGGGTGCATGGCTACACCTTC	CASIGGDRVHGYTF
once	TRBV6-4	TRBJ2-1	TRBD2	TGTGCCAGCAGCCCGCTAGCGGGCCCCTACAATGAGCAGTTCTTC	CASSPLAGPYNEQFF
-	TRBV7-2	TRBJ1-5	-	TGTGCCAGCAGCCCAGGCGGGAGCAGTAGCAATCAGCCCCAGCATTTT	CASSPGGSSSNQPQHF
once	TRBV5-1	TRBJ2-7	TRBD1	TGCGCCAGCAGCGCGGGGAAGGGACAGGTTCAATCCTACGAGCAGTACTTC	CASSAGKGQVQSYEQYF
-	TRBV14	TRBJ2-1	TRBD2	TGTGCCAGCAGGGGTACTAGCGGGAGAGGGGATACCTACAATGAGCAGTTCTTC	CASRGTSGRGDTYNEQFF
once	TRBV7-8	TRBJ2-1	TRBD2	TGTGCCAGCAGCAAAAGCGGGGGGGCCTACAATGAGCAGTTCTTC	CASSKSGGAYNEQFF